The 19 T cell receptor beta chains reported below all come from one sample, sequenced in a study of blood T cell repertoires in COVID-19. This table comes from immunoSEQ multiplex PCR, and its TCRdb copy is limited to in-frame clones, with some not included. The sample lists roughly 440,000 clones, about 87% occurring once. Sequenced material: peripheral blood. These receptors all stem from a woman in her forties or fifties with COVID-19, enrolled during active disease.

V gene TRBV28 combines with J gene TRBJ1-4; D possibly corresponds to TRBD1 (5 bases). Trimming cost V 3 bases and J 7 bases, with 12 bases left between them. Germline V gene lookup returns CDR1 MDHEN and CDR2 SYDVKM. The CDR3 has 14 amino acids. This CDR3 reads CASSFMGQGEKLFF. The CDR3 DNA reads TGTGCCAGCAGTTTCATGGGGCAGGGTGAAAAACTGTTTTTT. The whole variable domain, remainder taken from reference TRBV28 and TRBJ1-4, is DVKVTQSSRYLVKRTGEKVFLECVQDMDHENMFWYRQDPGLGLRLIYFSYDVKMKEKGDIPEGYSVSREKKERFSLILESASTNQTSMYLCASSFMGQGEKLFFGSGTQLSVL.

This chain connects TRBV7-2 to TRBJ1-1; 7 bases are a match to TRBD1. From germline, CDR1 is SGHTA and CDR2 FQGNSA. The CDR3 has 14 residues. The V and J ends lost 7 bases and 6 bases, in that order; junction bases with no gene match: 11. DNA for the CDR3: TGTGCCAGCACAAAACAGGGGATGTTCGCTGAAGCTTTCTTT. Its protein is CASTKQGMFAEAFF. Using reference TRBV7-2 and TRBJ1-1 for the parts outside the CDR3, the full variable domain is GAGVSQSPSNKVTEKGKDVELRCDPISGHTALYWYRQSLGQGLEFLIYFQGNSAPDKSGLPSDRFSAERTGGSVSTLTIQRTQQEDSAVYLCASTKQGMFAEAFFGQGTRLTVV.

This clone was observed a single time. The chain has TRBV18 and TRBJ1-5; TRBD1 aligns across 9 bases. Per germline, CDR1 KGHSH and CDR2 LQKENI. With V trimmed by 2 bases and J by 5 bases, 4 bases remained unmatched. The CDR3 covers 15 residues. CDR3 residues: CASSPGQGTYQPQHF. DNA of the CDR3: TGTGCCAGCTCACCAGGACAGGGGACTTATCAGCCCCAGCATTTT. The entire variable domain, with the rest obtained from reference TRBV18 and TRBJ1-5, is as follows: NAGVMQNPRHLVRRRGQEARLRCSPMKGHSHVYWYRQLPEEGLKFMVYLQKENIIDESGMPKERFSAEFPKEGPSILRIQQVVRGDSAAYFCASSPGQGTYQPQHFGDGTRLSIL.

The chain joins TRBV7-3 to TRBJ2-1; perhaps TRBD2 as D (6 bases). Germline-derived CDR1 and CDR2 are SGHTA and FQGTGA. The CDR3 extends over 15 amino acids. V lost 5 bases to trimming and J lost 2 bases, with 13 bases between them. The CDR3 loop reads CASSPGRGAYNEQFF. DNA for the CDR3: TGTGCCAGCAGCCCTGGGCGGGGCGCCTACAATGAGCAGTTCTTC.

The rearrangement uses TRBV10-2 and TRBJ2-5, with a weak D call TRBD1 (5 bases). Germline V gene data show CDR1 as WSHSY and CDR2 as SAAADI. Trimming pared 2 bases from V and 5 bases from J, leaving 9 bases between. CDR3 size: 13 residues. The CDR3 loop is CASSEVAGETQYF. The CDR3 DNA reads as TGCGCCAGCAGTGAGGTGGCAGGGGAGACCCAGTACTTC.

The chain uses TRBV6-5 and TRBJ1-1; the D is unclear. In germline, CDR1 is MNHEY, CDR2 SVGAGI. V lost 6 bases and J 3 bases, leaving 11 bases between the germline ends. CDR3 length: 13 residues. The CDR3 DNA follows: TGTGCCAGCAGGGCCACCCGGGACACTGAAGCTTTCTTT. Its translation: CASRATRDTEAFF.

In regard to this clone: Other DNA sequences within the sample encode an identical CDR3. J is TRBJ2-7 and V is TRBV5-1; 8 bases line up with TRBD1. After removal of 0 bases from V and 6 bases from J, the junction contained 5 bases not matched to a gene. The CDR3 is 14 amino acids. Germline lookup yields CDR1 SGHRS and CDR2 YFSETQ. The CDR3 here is CASSLGQGIGEQYF. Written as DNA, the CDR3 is TGCGCCAGCAGCTTGGGACAGGGGATAGGCGAGCAGTACTTC. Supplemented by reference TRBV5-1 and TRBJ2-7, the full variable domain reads KAGVTQTPRYLIKTRGQQVTLSCSPISGHRSVSWYQQTPGQGLQFLFEYFSETQRNKGNFPGRFSGRQFSNSRSEMNVSTLELGDSALYLCASSLGQGIGEQYFGPGTRLTVT.

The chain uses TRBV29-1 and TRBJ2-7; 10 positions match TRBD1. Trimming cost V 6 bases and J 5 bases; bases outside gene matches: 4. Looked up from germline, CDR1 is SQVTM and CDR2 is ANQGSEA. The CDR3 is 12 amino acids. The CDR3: CSVAGQGDEQYF. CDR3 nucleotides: TGCAGCGTGGCCGGACAGGGGGACGAGCAGTACTTC.

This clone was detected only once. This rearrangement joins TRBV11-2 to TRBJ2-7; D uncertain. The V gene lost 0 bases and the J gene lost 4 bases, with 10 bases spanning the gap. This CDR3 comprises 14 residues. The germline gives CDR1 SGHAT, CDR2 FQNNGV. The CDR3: CASSLDIVSYEQYF. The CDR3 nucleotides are TGTGCCAGCAGCTTAGATATCGTCTCGTACGAGCAGTACTTC.

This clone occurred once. The CDR3 protein is CASTSGHSTQETQYF. CDR3 nucleotide sequence: TGTGCCAGCACCTCGGGACATTCGACCCAAGAGACCCAGTACTTC. This chain links TRBV28 with TRBJ2-5; a possible D gene is TRBD1 (6 bases). Germline CDR1 and CDR2: MDHEN and SYDVKM. This CDR3 has 15 residues. V was clipped by 7 bases and J by 1 base, with 16 bases between them.

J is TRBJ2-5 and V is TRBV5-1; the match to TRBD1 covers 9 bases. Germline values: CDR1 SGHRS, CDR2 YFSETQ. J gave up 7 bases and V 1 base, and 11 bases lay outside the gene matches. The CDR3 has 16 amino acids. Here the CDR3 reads CASSLRVTQGAGTQYF. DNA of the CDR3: TGCGCCAGCAGCTTGCGCGTAACACAGGGGGCCGGGACCCAGTACTTC.

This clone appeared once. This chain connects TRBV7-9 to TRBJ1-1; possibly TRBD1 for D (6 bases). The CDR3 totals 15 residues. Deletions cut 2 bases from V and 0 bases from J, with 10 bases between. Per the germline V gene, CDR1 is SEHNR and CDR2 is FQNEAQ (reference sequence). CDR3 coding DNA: TGTGCCAGCAGCTTATCTCAGGGGCTGAACACTGAAGCTTTCTTT. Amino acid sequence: CASSLSQGLNTEAFF.

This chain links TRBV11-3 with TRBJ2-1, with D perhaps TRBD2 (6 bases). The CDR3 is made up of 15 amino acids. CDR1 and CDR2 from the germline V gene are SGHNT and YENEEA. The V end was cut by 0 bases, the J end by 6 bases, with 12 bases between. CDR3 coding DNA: TGTGCCAGCAGCTTAGAGGGGGAGGTGAGCAATGAGCAGTTCTTC. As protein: CASSLEGEVSNEQFF. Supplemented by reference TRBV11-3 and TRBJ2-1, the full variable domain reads EAGVVQSPRYKIIEKKQPVAFWCNPISGHNTLYWYLQNLGQGPELLIRYENEEAVDDSQLPKDRFSAERLKGVDSTLKIQPAELGDSAVYLCASSLEGEVSNEQFFGPGTRLTVL.

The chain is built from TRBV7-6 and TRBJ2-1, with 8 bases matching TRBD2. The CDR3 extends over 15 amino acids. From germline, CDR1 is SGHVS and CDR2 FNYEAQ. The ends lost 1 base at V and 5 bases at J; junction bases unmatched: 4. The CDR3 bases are TGTGCCAGCAGCTTAGTACTAGCGGCCAACAATGAGCAGTTCTTC. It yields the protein CASSLVLAANNEQFF.

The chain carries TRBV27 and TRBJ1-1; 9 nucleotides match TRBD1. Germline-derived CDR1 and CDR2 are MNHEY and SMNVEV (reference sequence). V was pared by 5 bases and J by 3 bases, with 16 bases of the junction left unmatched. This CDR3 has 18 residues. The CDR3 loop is CASSQSAGTGKSDTEAFF. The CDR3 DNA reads TGTGCCAGCAGTCAATCTGCCGGGACAGGGAAGAGCGACACTGAAGCTTTCTTT.

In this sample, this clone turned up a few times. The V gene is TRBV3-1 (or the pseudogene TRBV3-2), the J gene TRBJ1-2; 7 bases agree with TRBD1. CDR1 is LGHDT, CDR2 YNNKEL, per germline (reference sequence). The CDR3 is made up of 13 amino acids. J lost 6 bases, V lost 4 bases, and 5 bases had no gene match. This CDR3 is CASSPTGMDGYTF. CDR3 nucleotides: TGTGCCAGCAGCCCGACAGGGATGGATGGCTACACCTTC.

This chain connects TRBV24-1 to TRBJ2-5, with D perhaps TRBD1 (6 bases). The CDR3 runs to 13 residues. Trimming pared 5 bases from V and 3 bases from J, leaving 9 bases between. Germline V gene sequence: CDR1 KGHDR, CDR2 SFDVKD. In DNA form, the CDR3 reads TGTGCCACCAGTGGGACAGTCGAAGAGACCCAGTACTTC. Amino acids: CATSGTVEETQYF.

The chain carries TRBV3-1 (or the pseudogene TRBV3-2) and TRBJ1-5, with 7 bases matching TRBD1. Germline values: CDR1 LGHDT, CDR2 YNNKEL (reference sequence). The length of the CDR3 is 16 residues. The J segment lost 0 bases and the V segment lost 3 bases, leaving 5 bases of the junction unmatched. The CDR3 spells CASSHGQVISNQPQHF. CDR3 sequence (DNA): TGTGCCAGCAGCCATGGACAGGTTATTAGCAATCAGCCCCAGCATTTT.

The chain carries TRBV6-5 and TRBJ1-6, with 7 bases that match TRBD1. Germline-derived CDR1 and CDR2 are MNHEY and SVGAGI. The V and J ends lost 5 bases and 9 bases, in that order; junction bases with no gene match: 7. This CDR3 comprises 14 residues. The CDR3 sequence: CASSQRDRLSPLHF. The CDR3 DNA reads TGTGCCAGCAGTCAACGGGACAGACTTTCACCCCTCCACTTT.